These 26 T cell receptor beta chains share one sample of origin, sequenced in a study of blood T cell repertoires in COVID-19. Profiling relied on immunoSEQ multiplex PCR, and the TCRdb table lists in-frame clones only, not all of them. Of 250,000 or so clones in the sample, 86% were seen once. The specimen sequenced was peripheral blood. These receptors were taken from a man aged 25-40 years with active or convalescent COVID-19.

This chain joins TRBV6-5 and TRBJ1-2; perhaps TRBD1 as D (6 bases). This CDR3 is built from 11 residues. In germline, CDR1 is MNHEY, CDR2 SVGAGI. The ends were cut back, 6 bases at V and 5 bases at J, with 7 bases in the middle. CDR3 DNA sequence: TGTGCCAGCAGCACAGGGTATGGCTACACCTTC. As protein: CASSTGYGYTF.

The chain joins TRBV7-3 to TRBJ1-3; weak D call: TRBD1 (5 bases). V gave up 0 bases and J gave up 4 bases, with 19 bases separating them. The length of the CDR3 is 18 residues. The germline V gene has CDR1 SGHTA and CDR2 FQGTGA. Written as DNA, the CDR3 is TGTGCCAGCAGCTTAACCCCCGACCTGGGGCTGGGGGGAAACACCATATATTTT. This codes for CASSLTPDLGLGGNTIYF.

The genes are TRBV10-1 and TRBJ2-2; no clear D. The V end lost 4 bases, the J end lost 3 bases, and 9 bases lay between the germline ends. Germline V gene lookup returns CDR1 WNHNN and CDR2 SYGVQD (reference sequence). This CDR3 is built from 14 residues. The CDR3 DNA follows: TGCGCCAGCAGTGCCGGAGACTACACCGGGGAGCTGTTTTTT. Translation gives CASSAGDYTGELFF.

The chain is built from TRBV19 and TRBJ2-7, with TRBD1 identical over 9 bases. CDR1 and CDR2 from the germline V gene are LNHDA and SQIVND (reference sequence). After removal of 10 bases from V and 2 bases from J, the junction contained 6 bases not matched to a gene. The CDR3 sequence is 13 residues long. Here the CDR3 reads CATSGTGTYEQYF. The DNA for the CDR3 is TGTGCCACCTCCGGGACAGGGACCTACGAGCAGTACTTC.

A single count supports this clone. The rearrangement joins TRBV19 to TRBJ1-1; 9 positions match TRBD1. Trimming cost V 7 bases and J 0 bases; bases outside gene matches: 9. The germline V gene has CDR1 LNHDA and CDR2 SQIVND (reference sequence). The CDR3 runs 16 residues. The CDR3, as DNA: TGTGCCAGTATTCGTCCAGGACAGGGGTTGAACACTGAAGCTTTCTTT. This gives the protein CASIRPGQGLNTEAFF. Full variable domain (outside the CDR3, taken from reference TRBV19 and TRBJ1-1): DGGITQSPKYLFRKEGQNVTLSCEQNLNHDAMYWYRQDPGQGLRLIYYSQIVNDFQKGDIAEGYSVSREKKESFPLTVTSAQKNPTAFYLCASIRPGQGLNTEAFFGQGTRLTVV.

V is TRBV5-1 and J is TRBJ2-3; 7 bases fit TRBD2. Germline V CDR1 and CDR2: SGHRS, YFSETQ. J gave up 0 bases and V 1 base, and 5 bases lay outside the gene matches. The CDR3 spans 16 residues. In DNA, the CDR3 is TGCGCCAGCAGCTTGTCTCTAGCGGCTAGCACAGATACGCAGTATTTT. Translating it yields CASSLSLAASTDTQYF. The variable domain in full, with the rest retrieved from reference TRBV5-1 and TRBJ2-3, is KAGVTQTPRYLIKTRGQQVTLSCSPISGHRSVSWYQQTPGQGLQFLFEYFSETQRNKGNFPGRFSGRQFSNSRSEMNVSTLELGDSALYLCASSLSLAASTDTQYFGPGTRLTVL.

The chain carries TRBV5-8 and TRBJ1-6; D is ambiguous. The ends were cut back, 3 bases at V and 10 bases at J, with 11 bases in the middle. The germline V gene has CDR1 SGHTS and CDR2 YDEGEE. CDR3 length: 13 residues. The DNA of the CDR3 is TGTGCCAGCAGCTCTTTGAGGGTCTCACCCCTCCACTTT. As protein: CASSSLRVSPLHF.

This clone was detected a few times. This chain uses TRBV6-6 with TRBJ1-3; D unresolved. V shed 10 bases and J shed 3 bases, with 16 bases lying between them. Germline-derived CDR1 and CDR2 are MNHNY and SVGAGI (reference sequence). This CDR3 region has 14 residues. CDR3 region: CAIREPGIGNTIYF. In DNA form, the CDR3 reads TGTGCCATCCGGGAGCCCGGGATTGGAAACACCATATATTTT.

J is TRBJ1-2 and V is TRBV29-1, with a weak D call TRBD1 (6 bases). Trimming pared 0 bases from V and 0 bases from J, leaving 14 bases between. The CDR3 length is 16 residues. Germline CDR1 reads SQVTM; CDR2 reads ANQGSEA. The CDR3 nucleotides are TGCAGCGTTGAAGATTTGGACAGACGGGCTAACTATGGCTACACCTTC. Protein sequence: CSVEDLDRRANYGYTF.

This chain links TRBV7-8 with TRBJ1-2; the D gene is possibly TRBD1 (5 bases). Germline CDR1 reads SGHVS; CDR2 reads FQNEAQ. This CDR3 has 13 residues. Trimming cost V 4 bases and J 8 bases, with 14 bases left between them. CDR3 sequence reads: CASSSSGTQGYTF. DNA for the CDR3: TGTGCCAGCAGCTCCTCAGGGACTCAGGGCTACACCTTC.

This rearrangement joins TRBV4-1 to TRBJ2-3; the D gene is possibly TRBD2 (5 bases). Germline CDR1 MGHRA, CDR2 YSYEKL. The V end lost 0 bases, the J end lost 1 base, and 17 bases lay between the germline ends. The CDR3 length is 18 residues. The CDR3 region has the DNA TGCGCCAGCAGCCAAGAACCTCTTGGAGGCGAGGGCACAGATACGCAGTATTTT. This sequence encodes CASSQEPLGGEGTDTQYF.

The genes are TRBV14 and TRBJ2-1; TRBD1 might be the D (5 bases). Germline V lookup: CDR1 SGHDN, CDR2 FVKESK. Trimming cost V 4 bases and J 10 bases, with 17 bases left between them. This CDR3 contains 14 residues. The CDR3 region has the DNA TGTGCCAGCAGCCCCTATACAGGAATCGGAGAGCAGTTCTTC. The encoded protein is CASSPYTGIGEQFF.

V usage is TRBV12-3 or TRBV12-4 and J usage is TRBJ1-5, with unresolved D. The CDR3 runs 13 residues. Trimming removed 6 bases from V and 5 bases from J, with 11 bases in between. CDR3 in amino acids: CASRGDIYQPQHF. The DNA for the CDR3 is TGTGCCAGCAGGGGAGATATCTATCAGCCCCAGCATTTT.

This sequence joins TRBV5-1 and TRBJ2-3; TRBD1 aligns across 7 bases. The ends lost 1 base at V and 2 bases at J; junction bases unmatched: 10. The germline CDR1 and CDR2 sequences are SGHRS and YFSETQ. The CDR3 has 17 amino acids. The CDR3 here is CASSLFVTGINTDTQYF. The CDR3 DNA sequence: TGCGCCAGCAGCTTGTTCGTGACAGGGATAAACACAGATACGCAGTATTTT.

The rearrangement uses TRBV10-2 and TRBJ1-1; 8 nucleotides align to TRBD1. Trimming removed 5 bases from V and 5 bases from J; junction bases left unmatched: 4. CDR1 is WSHSY, CDR2 SAAADI, per germline. CDR3 length equals 13 residues. This CDR3 reads CASSPGGQTEAFF. The CDR3 bases are TGCGCCAGCAGTCCAGGGGGCCAGACTGAAGCTTTCTTT.

V and J are TRBV5-1 and TRBJ2-6; perhaps TRBD2 as D (5 bases). The V gene's germline CDR1 is SGHRS and CDR2 YFSETQ. The length of the CDR3 is 16 residues. With 0 bases removed from V and 0 bases from J, the gap between germline ends came to 7 bases. For the CDR3, the DNA is TGCGCCAGCAGCTTGGCCGGGGACTCTGGGGCCAACGTCCTGACTTTC. Translated: CASSLAGDSGANVLTF.

The chain recombines TRBV29-1 with TRBJ2-5; tentatively, D is TRBD1 (6 bases). V was clipped by 4 bases and J by 5 bases, with 14 bases between them. The CDR3 runs 13 residues. The germline gives CDR1 SQVTM, CDR2 ANQGSEA. CDR3 nucleotides: TGCAGCGTTGTTGTTCAGGGGCTTGAGACCCAGTACTTC. Translation gives CSVVVQGLETQYF. Supplemented by reference TRBV29-1 and TRBJ2-5, the full variable domain reads SAVISQKPSRDICQRGTSLTIQCQVDSQVTMMFWYRQQPGQSLTLIATANQGSEATYESGFVIDKFPISRPNLTFSTLTVSNMSPEDSSIYLCSVVVQGLETQYFGPGTRLLVL.

The chain links TRBV11-2 to TRBJ2-1, with 11 bases identical to TRBD2. Germline loops: CDR1 SGHAT, CDR2 FQNNGV. The CDR3 loop spans 17 amino acids. V shed 8 bases, J shed 8 bases, and the junction held 17 bases outside the gene matches. In nucleotides, the CDR3 is TGTGCCAGCCTAGCGGGGGGCTCAGGGTGGTCCGCGGATGAGCAGTTCTTC. Translation: CASLAGGSGWSADEQFF.

The V call is TRBV4-1, the J call TRBJ2-6; 7 bases match TRBD1. V dropped 5 bases and J dropped 2; count of bases not matched to a gene: 6. The CDR3 spans 16 residues. Germline CDR1 is MGHRA and CDR2 is YSYEKL. The CDR3 loop is CASSTPGTAGANVLTF. DNA of the CDR3: TGCGCCAGCAGCACCCCAGGGACAGCTGGGGCCAACGTCCTGACTTTC.

V is TRBV3-1 (or the pseudogene TRBV3-2) and J is TRBJ2-3, with a possible D match to TRBD1 (5 bases). Trimming took off 5 bases at V and 3 bases at J, with 15 bases between the two ends. This CDR3 has 15 residues. Germline V gene data show CDR1 as LGHDT and CDR2 as YNNKEL (reference sequence). Here the CDR3 reads CASSYYRSDTDTQYF. The CDR3 nucleotides read TGTGCCAGCAGCTATTACAGGTCTGATACAGATACGCAGTATTTT.

The chain couples TRBV7-9 to TRBJ2-5, with D perhaps matching TRBD1 (6 bases). This CDR3 has 15 residues. Per germline, CDR1 SEHNR and CDR2 FQNEAQ (reference sequence). V was trimmed by 0 bases and J by 5 bases, leaving 13 bases between them. DNA for the CDR3: TGTGCCAGCAGCTTAGCGCGAGGGGGTGTGGAGACCCAGTACTTC. This encodes CASSLARGGVETQYF.

The rearrangement links TRBV18 to TRBJ1-1; D is possibly TRBD1 (5 bases). V was pared by 4 bases and J by 3 bases, with 9 bases between. The CDR3 has 13 amino acids. CDR1 and CDR2 from the germline V gene are KGHSH and LQKENI. CDR3 protein: CASSQSRDTEAFF. CDR3 nucleotides: TGTGCCAGCTCACAATCCAGGGACACTGAAGCTTTCTTT. Drawing the rest from reference TRBV18 and TRBJ1-1, the complete variable domain is NAGVMQNPRHLVRRRGQEARLRCSPMKGHSHVYWYRQLPEEGLKFMVYLQKENIIDESGMPKERFSAEFPKEGPSILRIQQVVRGDSAAYFCASSQSRDTEAFFGQGTRLTVV.

The chain is built from TRBV7-8 and TRBJ2-2; 7 bases are shared with TRBD1. V lost 5 bases and J lost 4; bases outside the gene matches: 7. The germline gives CDR1 SGHVS, CDR2 FQNEAQ. CDR3 size: 15 residues. CDR3 residues: CASSDATGSTGELFF. CDR3 sequence (DNA): TGTGCCAGCAGCGACGCGACAGGGAGCACCGGGGAGCTGTTTTTT.

V usage is TRBV9 and J usage is TRBJ1-1, with 8 bases fitting TRBD1. Losses at the gene ends were 4 bases for V and 7 bases for J; bases not matched to a gene: 3. Germline CDR1 and CDR2: SGDLS and YYNGEE. This CDR3 region has 12 residues. Written as DNA, the CDR3 is TGTGCCAGCAGCCTTACAGGGGGTGAAGCTTTCTTT. It translates to CASSLTGGEAFF.

The chain has TRBV10-3 and TRBJ2-7, with TRBD2 as a possible D gene (6 bases). Trimming stripped 3 bases from V and 3 bases from J, with 9 bases between. This CDR3 region has 13 residues. CDR1 is ENHRY and CDR2 is SYGVKD in the germline V gene. In DNA, the CDR3 is TGTGCCATCAGTGATGGGAGGATCTACGAGCAGTACTTC. This translates into CAISDGRIYEQYF.

The chain combines TRBV7-9 with TRBJ2-3; 7 bases are shared with TRBD2. The CDR3 has 16 residues. Germline CDR1 is SEHNR and CDR2 is FQNEAQ (reference sequence). V was pared by 5 bases and J by 1 base, with 9 bases of the junction left unmatched. The CDR3 sequence is CASSPDGGTRTDTQYF. The CDR3 DNA follows: TGTGCCAGCAGCCCCGACGGGGGGACCCGCACAGATACGCAGTATTTT. The complete variable domain, with remaining parts taken from reference TRBV7-9 and TRBJ2-3, reads DTGVSQNPRHKITKRGQNVTFRCDPISEHNRLYWYRQTLGQGPEFLTYFQNEAQLEKSRLLSDRFSAERPKGSFSTLEIQRTEQGDSAMYLCASSPDGGTRTDTQYFGPGTRLTVL.